Listed below are T cell receptor beta chains from one sample, sequenced in a study of T cell changes during pregnancy in multiple sclerosis. Profiling relied on immunoSEQ multiplex PCR, and the TCRdb table lists in-frame clones only, not all of them. The repertoire consists of 20,000 to 25,000 clones, with just under 85% occurring once and the leading ten covering 15% to 18%. Material: CD8+ T cells from peripheral blood mononuclear cells, obtained in the first trimester of pregnancy. The receptors were gathered from a female donor in good health, enrolled as a control in a pregnancy study. CDR3s include the opening cysteine and the closing phenylalanine or tryptophan. The D gene is left open where the match is weak.

d_gene | v_gene | CDR3aa
TRBD1 | TRBV19 | CASSPGQSYEQYF
TRBD2 | TRBV11-2 | CASSQDGSGGSYEQYF
TRBD1 | TRBV7-3 | CASSPLRQGAVTEAFF
TRBD1 | TRBV9 | CASSGQGWSSYEQYF
. | TRBV28 | CASSPGGNREKLFF
TRBD2 | TRBV6-1 | CATSQLAGASNEQFF
. | TRBV5-1 | CASSVGSSSGNTIYF
. | TRBV9 | CASSVEIGGANTGELFF
TRBD2 | TRBV19 | CASRSGAGGDIQYF
TRBD2 | TRBV6-4 | CASSLAGGNTDTQYF
. | TRBV25-1 | CASSEYLPTDTQYF
. | TRBV27 | CASSHGLSPLHF
. | TRBV4-3 | CASSQGRSGVGVDTEAFF
TRBD2 | TRBV28 | CASSLRGSGTKNIQYF
TRBD2 | TRBV7-2 | CASSLDMSGGPTDTQYF
TRBD1 | TRBV13 | CASSLDAEGQGFYEQYF
. | TRBV6-5 | CASGGPISGANVLTF
TRBD2 | TRBV6-8 | CASSPWTSQETQYF
. | TRBV7-7 | CASSPRKYNEQFF
. | TRBV4-2 | CASSQETVEEGNEQFF
. | TRBV4-2 | CASSLAGTGNSPLHF
. | TRBV7-2 | CASSPRAGDSGANVLTF
. | TRBV4-1 | CASSPIGRSGVGSEAFF
TRBD1 | TRBV5-6 | CASSSRTGWLLRGEQYF
TRBD1 | TRBV4-3 | CASSPGTGDNQPQHF
. | TRBV27 | CASSPMRQFTGELFF
. | TRBV23-1 | CASSQFDRGSKNIQYF
. | TRBV5-6 | CASSIEGVDSYNEQFF
TRBD2 | TRBV7-2 | CASGLAAGGREQYF
. | TRBV11-2 | CASSLEGVSTEAFF
. | TRBV5-1 | CASSLAVGGTGTEAFF
. | TRBV7-3 | CASSGGAFGGELFF
. | TRBV4-2 | CASSQDPGGHNEQFF
. | TRBV6-5 | CASRLPGGPETQYF
TRBD1 | TRBV28 | CASSPDRNYGYTF
. | TRBV10-1 | CASSELSYEQYF
TRBD1 | TRBV7-9 | CASSSPGQGHTDTQYF
TRBD1 | TRBV15 | CATSRDGDRVGNQPQHF
TRBD1 | TRBV11-3 | CASSPFRGFSADTGELFF
TRBD2 | TRBV4-2 | CASSQDLDGGNEQFF
TRBD1 | TRBV6-4 | CASSLTRPGQDNSPLHF
TRBD1 | TRBV10-3 | CAISAQGTDEAFF
. | TRBV27 | CASSSSAGETNYGYTF
TRBD1 | TRBV6-1 | CASSETLDRAGNTIYF
TRBD1 | TRBV6-6 | CASSSRDRRYGYTF